The present TCR beta chain was sequenced within a study of blood T cell repertoires in COVID-19. About the research overall: Sources were T cells, B-cell-depleted T cells, or PBMCs; the material itself was cDNA or gDNA.

The CDR3 covers 14 residues. V dropped 5 bases and J dropped 2 bases, with 12 bases sitting between them. Germline CDR1 is MDHEN and CDR2 is SYDVKM. Study processing details: Nucleated cell number was recorded as an estimate derived from reference gene primer amplification. Assay used: immunoSEQ multiplex PCR; TCRdb lists only in-frame clones, some missing. That table furnishes V, J and clone size, whereas the DNA furnished D and trimming. The table shows hundreds of thousands of clones, with around 87% occurring only once. Input material: peripheral blood. The chain has TRBV28 and TRBJ1-2; D unresolved. The receptor was isolated from a woman in her forties or fifties who had recovered from COVID-19. The CDR3 is CASSAPTENYGYTF. CDR3 DNA: TGTGCCAGCAGTGCCCCGACTGAAAACTATGGCTACACCTTC.